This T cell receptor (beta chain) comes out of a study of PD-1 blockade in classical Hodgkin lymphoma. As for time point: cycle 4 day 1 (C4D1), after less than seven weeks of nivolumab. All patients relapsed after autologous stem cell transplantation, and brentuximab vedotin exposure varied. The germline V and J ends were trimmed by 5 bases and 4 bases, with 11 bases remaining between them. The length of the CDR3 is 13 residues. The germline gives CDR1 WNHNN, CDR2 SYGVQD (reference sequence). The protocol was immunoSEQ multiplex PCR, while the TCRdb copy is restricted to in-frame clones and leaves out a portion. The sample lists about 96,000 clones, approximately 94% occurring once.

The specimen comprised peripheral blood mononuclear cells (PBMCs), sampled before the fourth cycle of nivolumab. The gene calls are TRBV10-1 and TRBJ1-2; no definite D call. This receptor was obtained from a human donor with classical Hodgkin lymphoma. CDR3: CASSSDTAYGYTF. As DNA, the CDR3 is TGCGCCAGCAGTAGCGACACGGCCTATGGCTACACCTTC.